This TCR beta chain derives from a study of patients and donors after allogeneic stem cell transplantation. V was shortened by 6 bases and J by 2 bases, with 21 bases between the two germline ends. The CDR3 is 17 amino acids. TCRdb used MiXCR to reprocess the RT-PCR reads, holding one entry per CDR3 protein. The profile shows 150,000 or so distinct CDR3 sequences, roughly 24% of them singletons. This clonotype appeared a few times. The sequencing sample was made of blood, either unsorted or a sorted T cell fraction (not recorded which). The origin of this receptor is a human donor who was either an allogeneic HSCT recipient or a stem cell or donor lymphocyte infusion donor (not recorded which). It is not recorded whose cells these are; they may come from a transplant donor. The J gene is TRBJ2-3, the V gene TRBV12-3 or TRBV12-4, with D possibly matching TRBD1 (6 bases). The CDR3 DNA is TGTGCCAGCAGCTGGGATTCGAGACAGGTTTTCACAGATACGCAGTATTTT. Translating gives CASSWDSRQVFTDTQYF.